The T cell receptor beta chain under discussion was sequenced for a study of identifying expanded T cells in peripheral blood. Regarding the study as a whole: Differentially abundant clones: around 1.2 between replicates, about 15 at around 14 days, approximately 18 at four. Variance in clone template counts between approximately two-week samples significantly increased with total template count across all healthy donors.

During the collection period, no donor immune events like infections were recorded. Profiled with immunoSEQ multiplex PCR; TCRdb holds only in-frame clones, not every one. The sample has roughly 81,000 clones, 84% seen once. This CDR3 comprises 16 residues. V was trimmed by 2 bases and J by 0 bases, leaving 14 bases between them. CDR1 SGHDN and CDR2 FVKESK come from the germline V gene. Concerning this clone: The antigen is unknown.

The source is a person aged 18 to 75 in good health. This chain links TRBV14 with TRBJ2-7; D gene unclear. The sequencing input was blood. The CDR3 loop reads CASSQWLGSGSYEQYF. The DNA of the CDR3 is TGTGCCAGCAGCCAATGGTTAGGAAGTGGCTCCTACGAGCAGTACTTC.